The 5 T cell receptor beta chains below come from one sample, sequenced in a study of blood T cell repertoires in COVID-19 (dated by TCRdb to 2020 to 2021). Receptor libraries were prepared by the immunoSEQ multiplex PCR assay. Here the immuneACCESS table is served through TCRdb, limited to in-frame sequences with V and J called. Missing clones are a known gap in these copies; in checked studies unresolved V genes cover under half, and the rest lacks a known reason. The sample records under 20,000 clones, around nine tenths of which are singletons. The ten top clones hold 11% of the sample. Sequencing was done on a sample of peripheral blood. The receptors were gathered from a human donor in a cohort sampled during active COVID-19.

V and J are TRBV7-9 and TRBJ2-1; D is undetermined. Trimming removed 5 bases at V and 2 bases at J, with 7 bases between. Germline CDR1 reads SEHNR; CDR2 reads FQNEAQ (reference sequence). The CDR3 length is 13 residues. The CDR3 region has the DNA TGTGCCAGCAGCCAACTTACCTACAATGAGCAGTTCTTC. Its translation: CASSQLTYNEQFF.

The genes are TRBV7-2 and TRBJ2-3; no reliable D call. CDR1 is SGHTA, CDR2 FQGNSA, per germline. The CDR3 covers 18 residues. V was trimmed by 1 base and J by 4 bases, leaving 21 bases between them. CDR3 in amino acids: CASSLESRGLSGADTQYF. Here the CDR3 DNA reads TGTGCCAGCAGCTTAGAATCGCGCGGCCTCTCTGGTGCAGATACGCAGTATTTT.

The chain couples TRBV28 to TRBJ2-5; 12 bases line up with TRBD2. Germline V gene data show CDR1 as MDHEN and CDR2 as SYDVKM. The CDR3 totals 17 residues. The V segment lost 8 bases and the J segment 7 bases; nucleotides outside the gene matches: 17. DNA for the CDR3: TGTGCCAGCGGAAGGGGGGGGCCTAGCGGGAGGGAGGTGACCCAGTACTTC. It is translated as CASGRGGPSGREVTQYF.

J is TRBJ2-7 and V is TRBV27; unclear D gene. The ends were cut back, 2 bases at V and 2 bases at J, with 10 bases in the middle. Per germline, CDR1 MNHEY and CDR2 SMNVEV (reference sequence). CDR3 length: 14 residues. The CDR3 reads CASSLRSPAYEQYF. The CDR3 DNA follows: TGTGCCAGCAGTTTACGCTCTCCAGCCTACGAGCAGTACTTC.

This chain links TRBV30 with TRBJ2-2; the match to TRBD2 covers 7 bases. Germline values: CDR1 GTSNPN, CDR2 SVGIG (reference sequence). This CDR3 region has 15 residues. Trimming at V came to 2 bases and at J to 7 bases, leaving 10 bases not matched to a gene. CDR3 loop: CAWSSGLVGDGELFF. The CDR3 DNA follows: TGTGCCTGGAGTTCAGGACTAGTCGGGGACGGGGAGCTGTTTTTT.